The subject of this entry is one T cell receptor beta chain. The length of the CDR3 is 15 residues. The junction had 7 bases not matched to a gene; V was cut back by 6 bases and J by 4 bases. The germline gives CDR1 KGHSH, CDR2 LQKENI. Under the authors' procedure: The authors estimated nucleated cell counts from reference gene primer amplification. Data came from immunoSEQ multiplex PCR; TCRdb stores just in-frame clones and leaves some out. D and trimming were read from the DNA, whereas the V and J calls and clone size are those reported in that table. The table records about 190,000 clones, around 85% of them present only once. Symptom resolution, clearance, or two negative PCRs marked donors in Cohort 3 as recovered. This entry comes from a study of blood T cell repertoires in COVID-19.

This clonotype originated in a woman aged 25 to 39 who had recovered from COVID-19. The gene calls are TRBV18 and TRBJ2-1, with 9 bases identical to TRBD2. What was sequenced was PBMCs or T cells enriched from blood (not recorded which). The CDR3 loop is CASSLTSGHYNEQFF. CDR3 nucleotide sequence: TGTGCCAGCTCGCTTACTAGCGGGCATTACAATGAGCAGTTCTTC.